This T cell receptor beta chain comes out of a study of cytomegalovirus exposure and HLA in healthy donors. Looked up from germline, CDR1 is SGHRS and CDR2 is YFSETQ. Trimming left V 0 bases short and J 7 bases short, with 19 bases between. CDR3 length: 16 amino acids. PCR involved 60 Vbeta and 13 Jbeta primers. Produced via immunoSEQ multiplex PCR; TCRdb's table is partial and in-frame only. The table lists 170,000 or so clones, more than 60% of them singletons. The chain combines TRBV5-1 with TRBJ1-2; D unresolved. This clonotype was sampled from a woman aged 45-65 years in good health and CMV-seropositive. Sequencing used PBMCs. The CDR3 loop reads CASSLGHGQRESGYTF. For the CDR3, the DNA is TGCGCCAGCAGCTTGGGCCACGGTCAGCGGGAGAGTGGCTACACCTTC.